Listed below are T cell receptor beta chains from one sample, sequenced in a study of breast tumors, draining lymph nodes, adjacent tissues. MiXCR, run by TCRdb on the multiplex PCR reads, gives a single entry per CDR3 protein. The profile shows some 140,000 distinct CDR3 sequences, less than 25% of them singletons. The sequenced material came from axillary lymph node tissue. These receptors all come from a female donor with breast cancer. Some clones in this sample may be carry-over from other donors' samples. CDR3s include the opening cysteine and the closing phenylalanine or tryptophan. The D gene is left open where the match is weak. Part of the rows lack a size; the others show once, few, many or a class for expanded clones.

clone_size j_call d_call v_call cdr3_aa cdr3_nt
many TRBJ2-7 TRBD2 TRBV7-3 CASSLKPSGTLYEQYF TGTGCCAGCAGCTTAAAACCTAGCGGAACCCTCTACGAGCAGTACTTC
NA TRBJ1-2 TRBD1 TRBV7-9 CASSRSSPGTGRYGYTF TGTGCCAGCAGCCGTAGCAGCCCCGGGACAGGGCGCTATGGCTACACCTTC
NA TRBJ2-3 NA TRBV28 CASSFRRNEGTQYF TGTGCCAGCAGTTTTCGCCGAAATGAGGGTACGCAGTATTTT
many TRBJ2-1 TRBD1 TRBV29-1 CSGLARGSDNEQFF TGCAGCGGTCTTGCCAGGGGGTCGGACAATGAGCAGTTCTTC
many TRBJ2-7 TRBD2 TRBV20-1 CSAPLAGTNYEQYF TGCAGTGCTCCACTAGCGGGGACTAACTACGAGCAGTACTTC
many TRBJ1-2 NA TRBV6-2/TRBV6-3 CASSPGRFLRVGGYTF TGTGCCAGCAGTCCGGGACGGTTTTTAAGGGTGGGCGGCTACACCTTC
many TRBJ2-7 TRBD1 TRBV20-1 CSATSGTGGYEQYF TGCAGTGCTACCTCCGGGACAGGGGGCTACGAGCAGTACTTC
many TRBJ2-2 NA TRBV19 CASSTPGTGELFF TGTGCCAGTAGTACCCCGGGGACCGGGGAGCTGTTTTTT
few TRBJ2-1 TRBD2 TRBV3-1 CASSQGGLVLYNEQFF TGTGCCAGCAGCCAAGGGGGACTAGTCCTTTACAATGAGCAGTTCTTC
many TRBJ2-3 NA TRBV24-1 CATSDSGFGTDTQYF TGTGCCACCAGTGATTCGGGGTTTGGCACAGATACGCAGTATTTT
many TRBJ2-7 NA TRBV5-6 CASSRSRVEQYF TGTGCCAGCAGCCGCTCCCGGGTTGAGCAGTACTTC
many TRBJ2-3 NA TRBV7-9 CSTGASTDTQYF TGTTCCACCGGGGCTAGCACAGATACGCAGTATTTT
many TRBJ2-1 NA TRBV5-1 CASSPAWTRSSYNEQFF TGCGCCAGCAGCCCCGCCTGGACCCGATCCTCCTACAATGAGCAGTTCTTC
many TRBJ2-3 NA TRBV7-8 CASSLAWTIADSSTDTQYF TGTGCCAGCAGCTTAGCATGGACTATAGCGGACTCTAGCACAGATACGCAGTATTTT
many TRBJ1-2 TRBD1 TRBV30 CAWSLDRVGGYTF TGTGCCTGGAGTCTAGACAGGGTTGGTGGCTACACCTTC
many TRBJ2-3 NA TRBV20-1 CSARVAATGGGASNLAEADTQYF TGCAGTGCTAGAGTTGCGGCGACCGGAGGGGGCGCCTCAAACCTAGCGGAAGCAGATACGCAGTATTTT
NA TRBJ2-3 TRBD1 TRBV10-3 CTIRGQGPTSTDTQYF TGTACCATCAGGGGACAGGGGCCTACTAGCACAGATACGCAGTATTTT
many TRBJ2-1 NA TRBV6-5 CASSSRRSFFSYNEQFF TGTGCCAGCAGTTCCCGGAGGAGTTTCTTCTCCTACAATGAGCAGTTCTTC